This is a list of T cell receptor beta chains from one sample in a study of shared clonotypes between healthy human individuals. Measured with immunoSEQ multiplex PCR; TCRdb has only the in-frame clones, and not every one. This table holds 150,000 to 200,000 clones, approximately 95% found once. Sequencing input: naive CD4+ T cells sorted from blood. Receptors originate from a woman aged 25 to 39 in good health. The CDR3 runs from the conserved cysteine through the conserved F or W. D genes are given only for firm matches. Some rows have no size entry. The others give once, few or many, or a class for an expanded clone.

j_call v_call clone_size d_call cdr3_aa cdr3_nt
TRBJ2-7 TRBV18 NA TRBD1 CASSPPTGTYEQYF TGTGCCAGCTCACCACCGACAGGGACCTACGAGCAGTACTTC
TRBJ1-2 TRBV28 NA NA CASSLAARGVGGYTF TGTGCCAGCAGTTTGGCCGCCCGGGGGGTGGGAGGCTACACCTTC
TRBJ2-7 TRBV10-3 NA NA CAISGAQVTYEQYF TGTGCCATCAGTGGAGCACAGGTGACCTACGAGCAGTACTTC
TRBJ2-7 TRBV28 NA NA CASSLIRRTEQYF TGTGCCAGCAGTTTAATTCGGCGGACCGAGCAGTACTTC
TRBJ2-1 TRBV29-1 NA NA CSGNRDQNNEQFF TGCAGTGGAAACCGGGACCAAAACAATGAGCAGTTCTTC
TRBJ2-1 TRBV6-5 NA TRBD2 CASSYSILAGHNEQFF TGTGCCAGCAGTTACTCGATACTAGCGGGCCACAATGAGCAGTTCTTC
TRBJ1-1 TRBV5-4 NA NA CASSLGPDKLMNTEAFF TGTGCCAGCAGCTTGGGCCCCGACAAACTCATGAACACTGAAGCTTTCTTT
TRBJ2-1 TRBV5-1 NA TRBD2 CASSSGLASNEQFF TGCGCCAGCAGCTCGGGACTAGCGAGCAATGAGCAGTTCTTC
TRBJ1-5 TRBV7-8 NA NA CASSLESGQPQHF TGTGCCAGCAGCTTAGAGTCGGGTCAGCCCCAGCATTTT
TRBJ1-5 TRBV19 few TRBD1 CASSVQGAAQPQHF TGTGCCAGTAGTGTCCAGGGGGCGGCTCAGCCCCAGCATTTT
TRBJ1-2 TRBV28 NA NA CASSRETEYGYTF TGTGCCAGCAGTCGGGAGACCGAGTATGGCTACACCTTC
TRBJ2-2 TRBV25-1 NA NA CASSDGGTGELFF TGTGCCAGCAGTGACGGGGGCACCGGGGAGCTGTTTTTT
TRBJ2-7 TRBV5-1 NA NA CASSLEQGEPTYEQYF TGCGCCAGCAGCTTGGAGCAAGGCGAACCCACCTACGAGCAGTACTTC
TRBJ2-4 TRBV28 NA NA CASTTLDGKNIQYF TGTGCCAGCACTACCTTGGACGGAAAAAACATTCAGTACTTC
TRBJ2-5 TRBV28 NA TRBD1 CASSPTDRGLGTQYF TGTGCCAGCAGTCCTACTGACAGGGGGCTAGGGACCCAGTACTTC
TRBJ1-2 TRBV30 NA NA CAWGLGWPYGYTF TGTGCCTGGGGTCTTGGCTGGCCATATGGCTACACCTTC
TRBJ1-5 TRBV6-1 few NA CASSERAGRNQPQHF TGTGCCAGCAGTGAACGAGCAGGGCGCAATCAGCCCCAGCATTTT
TRBJ1-3 TRBV11-2 once TRBD1 CASRRFPGQAPYGDTIYF TGTGCCAGCAGACGCTTTCCCGGACAGGCCCCTTATGGAGACACCATATATTTT
TRBJ2-5 TRBV5-4 NA TRBD2 CASSLAGLAGEETQYF TGTGCCAGCAGCTTGGCCGGTCTAGCGGGAGAGGAGACCCAGTACTTC
TRBJ2-2 TRBV5-8 NA TRBD1 CASRQTGVYHGELFF TGTGCCAGCAGACAGACAGGGGTATACCACGGGGAGCTGTTTTTT
TRBJ2-7 TRBV5-1 once NA CASSFGAAYEQYF TGCGCCAGCAGCTTTGGGGCCGCCTACGAGCAGTACTTC
TRBJ2-5 TRBV10-3 NA NA CAISPMGQETQYF TGTGCCATCAGCCCCATGGGACAAGAGACCCAGTACTTC
TRBJ2-1 TRBV28 NA TRBD2 CASTPGGDLTYNEQFF TGTGCCAGCACCCCGGGGGGGGACCTAACCTACAATGAGCAGTTCTTC
TRBJ2-7 TRBV5-1 NA NA CASSLFELASYEQYF TGCGCCAGCAGCTTATTTGAGCTAGCGTCGTACGAGCAGTACTTC
TRBJ2-7 TRBV5-1 NA NA CASSPGVAGNYEQYF TGCGCCAGTAGCCCGGGGGTGGCAGGAAACTACGAGCAGTACTTC
TRBJ1-2 TRBV19 NA NA CASSGVTRLSYGYTF TGTGCCAGTAGTGGGGTGACTCGGTTAAGCTATGGCTACACCTTC
TRBJ2-7 TRBV18 NA NA CASSAGTASYEQYF TGTGCCAGCTCAGCCGGGACGGCATCCTACGAGCAGTACTTC
TRBJ2-7 TRBV5-1 NA TRBD1 CASSPEPTGSYEQYF TGCGCCAGCAGCCCCGAACCGACAGGGAGCTACGAGCAGTACTTC